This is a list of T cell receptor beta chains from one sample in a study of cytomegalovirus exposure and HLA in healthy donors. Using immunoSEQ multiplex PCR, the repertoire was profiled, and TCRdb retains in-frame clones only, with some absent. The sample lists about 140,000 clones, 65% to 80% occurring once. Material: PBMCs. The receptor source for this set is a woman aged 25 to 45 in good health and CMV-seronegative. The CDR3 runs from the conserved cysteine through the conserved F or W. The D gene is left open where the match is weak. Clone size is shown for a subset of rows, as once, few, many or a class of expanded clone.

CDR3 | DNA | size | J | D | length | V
CASSPGPGGDYEQYF | TGTGCCAGCAGCCCCGGCCCGGGGGGCGACTACGAGCAGTACTTC | . | TRBJ2-7 | . | 15 | TRBV5-6
CASSLALAPYEQYF | TGCGCCAGCAGCTTGGCACTAGCGCCATACGAGCAGTACTTC | . | TRBJ2-7 | TRBD2 | 14 | TRBV5-1
CAISDLGTGGGDEQFF | TGTGCCATCAGTGATTTAGGGACAGGGGGAGGAGATGAGCAGTTCTTC | . | TRBJ2-1 | TRBD1 | 16 | TRBV10-3
CASSGTGDTGELFF | TGCGCCAGCTCCGGGACAGGGGACACCGGGGAGCTGTTTTTT | few | TRBJ2-2 | TRBD1 | 14 | TRBV5-1
CSVGHTHTGELFF | TGCAGCGTTGGACATACCCACACCGGGGAGCTGTTTTTT | . | TRBJ2-2 | . | 13 | TRBV29-1
CASSRGALGQPQHF | TGTGCCAGCTCACGGGGAGCATTAGGCCAGCCCCAGCATTTT | . | TRBJ1-5 | . | 14 | TRBV18
CASRAGGGNTIYF | TGTGCCAGCAGAGCCGGGGGGGGAAACACCATATATTTT | . | TRBJ1-3 | . | 13 | TRBV28
CASSTGLATYEQYF | TGCGCCAGCAGCACCGGACTAGCTACCTACGAGCAGTACTTC | . | TRBJ2-7 | TRBD2 | 14 | TRBV5-1
CASSLVPSGAQETQYF | TGTGCCAGCAGCTTAGTGCCTAGCGGTGCCCAAGAGACCCAGTACTTC | . | TRBJ2-5 | TRBD2 | 16 | TRBV7-8
CASKMQSNQPQHF | TGTGCCAGTAAAATGCAGAGCAATCAGCCCCAGCATTTT | . | TRBJ1-5 | . | 13 | TRBV19
CAWSVGVQPQHF | TGTGCCTGGAGTGTCGGGGTGCAGCCCCAGCATTTT | . | TRBJ1-5 | . | 12 | TRBV30
CASSVAQTEEETQYF | TGTGCCAGCAGCGTAGCTCAAACCGAGGAAGAGACCCAGTACTTC | . | TRBJ2-5 | . | 15 | TRBV9
CASSLDQGRQETQYF | TGTGCCAGCAGCTTGGATCAGGGGCGGCAAGAGACCCAGTACTTC | . | TRBJ2-5 | . | 15 | TRBV5-4
CASSFSAVFLSGDTQYF | TGTGCCAGCAGTTTCTCTGCGGTGTTCTTATCAGGGGATACGCAGTATTTT | . | TRBJ2-3 | . | 17 | TRBV28
CASKGPIAGGLLGPYYEQYF | TGTGCCAGCAAGGGACCTATAGCGGGAGGGCTCTTGGGTCCCTACTACGAGCAGTACTTC | . | TRBJ2-7 | TRBD2 | 20 | TRBV27
CASRDGIGPAYF | TGTGCCAGCAGGGACGGGATCGGGCCCGCGTATTTT | . | TRBJ2-3 | . | 12 | TRBV28
CASLPWTGVDTQYF | TGTGCCAGCCTCCCCTGGACAGGGGTGGATACGCAGTATTTT | few | TRBJ2-3 | TRBD1 | 14 | TRBV7-9
CASSHPLGGGPNTGELFF | TGTGCCAGCAGTCATCCTTTGGGAGGGGGGCCGAACACCGGGGAGCTGTTTTTT | . | TRBJ2-2 | . | 18 | TRBV4-2
CAWSMGQGARDNQPQHF | TGTGCCTGGAGTATGGGACAGGGGGCGCGGGACAATCAGCCCCAGCATTTT | . | TRBJ1-5 | TRBD1 | 17 | TRBV30
CASSQGQGLGLEKLFF | TGCGCCAGCAGCCAGGGACAGGGTCTTGGGTTGGAAAAACTGTTTTTT | . | TRBJ1-4 | TRBD1 | 16 | TRBV4-1
CASSPTGEKWPQHF | TGTGCCAGCTCCCCCACAGGGGAGAAATGGCCCCAGCATTTT | . | TRBJ1-5 | TRBD1 | 14 | TRBV18
CASKCHGTSGGYAYNEQFF | TGCGCCAGCAAATGTCACGGGACTAGCGGGGGGTACGCCTACAATGAGCAGTTCTTC | . | TRBJ2-1 | TRBD2 | 19 | TRBV10-1
CSVQGEETQYF | TGCAGTGTCCAAGGAGAAGAGACCCAGTACTTC | . | TRBJ2-5 | . | 11 | TRBV20-1
CASRLPGGGRQPQHF | TGTGCCAGCAGGCTCCCGGGCGGGGGACGGCAGCCCCAGCATTTT | . | TRBJ1-5 | . | 15 | TRBV28
CASSERVPSGTRYEQYF | TGTGCCAGCAGTGAACGGGTGCCTAGCGGTACACGCTACGAGCAGTACTTC | . | TRBJ2-7 | TRBD2 | 17 | TRBV2
CASSPSFDGRGWYGYTF | TGTGCCAGCAGCCCCTCCTTTGATGGCAGGGGATGGTATGGCTACACCTTC | . | TRBJ1-2 | . | 17 | TRBV7-3